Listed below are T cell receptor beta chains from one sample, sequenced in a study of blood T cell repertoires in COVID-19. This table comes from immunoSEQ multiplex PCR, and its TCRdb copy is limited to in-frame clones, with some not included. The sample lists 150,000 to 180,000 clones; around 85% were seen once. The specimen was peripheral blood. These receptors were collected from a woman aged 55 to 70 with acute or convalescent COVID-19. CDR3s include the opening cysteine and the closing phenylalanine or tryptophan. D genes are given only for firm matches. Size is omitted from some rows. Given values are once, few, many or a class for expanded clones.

CDR3 protein: CASSRDRDETQYF
CDR3 DNA: TGTGCCAGCAGCCGGGACAGGGATGAGACCCAGTACTTC
clone size: .
V gene: TRBV11-2
D gene: TRBD1
J gene: TRBJ2-5

CDR3 protein: CASSSTGGSNQPQHF
CDR3 DNA: TGCGCCAGCAGCTCCACAGGGGGCAGCAATCAGCCCCAGCATTTT
clone size: .
V gene: TRBV5-1
D gene: TRBD1
J gene: TRBJ1-5

CDR3 protein: CAISEPSGQWGNTIYF
CDR3 DNA: TGTGCCATCAGTGAGCCTTCGGGACAGTGGGGAAACACCATATATTTT
clone size: once
V gene: TRBV10-3
D gene: TRBD1
J gene: TRBJ1-3

CDR3 protein: CASSLWATGELFF
CDR3 DNA: TGCGCCAGCAGCTTGTGGGCTACCGGGGAGCTGTTTTTT
clone size: .
V gene: TRBV5-1
D gene: .
J gene: TRBJ2-2

CDR3 protein: CASSPILTGELFF
CDR3 DNA: TGTGCCAGCAGCCCCATTCTAACCGGGGAGCTGTTTTTT
clone size: .
V gene: TRBV11-2
D gene: .
J gene: TRBJ2-2

CDR3 protein: CASSTDRGNSPLHF
CDR3 DNA: TGTGCCAGCAGCACCGACAGGGGTAATTCACCCCTCCACTTT
clone size: .
V gene: TRBV5-4
D gene: TRBD1
J gene: TRBJ1-6

CDR3 protein: CASSQDHIRSAGELFF
CDR3 DNA: TGTGCCAGCAGCCAAGACCACATTCGGAGCGCCGGGGAGCTGTTTTTT
clone size: .
V gene: TRBV14
D gene: .
J gene: TRBJ2-2

CDR3 protein: CASSHFGRVDGYTF
CDR3 DNA: TGTGCCAGCAGCCACTTTGGCAGGGTCGATGGCTACACCTTC
clone size: .
V gene: TRBV14
D gene: .
J gene: TRBJ1-2

CDR3 protein: CATGLGPTEAFF
CDR3 DNA: TGTGCCACCGGTTTGGGGCCCACTGAAGCTTTCTTT
clone size: .
V gene: TRBV12-3/TRBV12-4
D gene: .
J gene: TRBJ1-1

CDR3 protein: CASRYGGTDTQYF
CDR3 DNA: TGTGCCAGCAGGTACGGGGGCACAGATACGCAGTATTTT
clone size: .
V gene: TRBV2
D gene: .
J gene: TRBJ2-3

CDR3 protein: CASWSPEGYQETQYF
CDR3 DNA: TGCGCCAGCTGGTCCCCAGAGGGCTACCAAGAGACCCAGTACTTC
clone size: .
V gene: TRBV4-1
D gene: .
J gene: TRBJ2-5

CDR3 protein: CASSLSTGGGNQPQHF
CDR3 DNA: TGTGCCAGCAGTTTATCGACAGGGGGAGGCAATCAGCCCCAGCATTTT
clone size: .
V gene: TRBV27
D gene: TRBD1
J gene: TRBJ1-5

CDR3 protein: CASSHGTVSIPDTQYF
CDR3 DNA: TGTGCCAGCAGCCACGGGACAGTATCGATTCCAGATACGCAGTATTTT
clone size: .
V gene: TRBV5-4
D gene: TRBD1
J gene: TRBJ2-3

CDR3 protein: CASSLGRGSYGYTF
CDR3 DNA: TGTGCCAGCAGCTTGGGGCGGGGTAGCTATGGCTACACCTTC
clone size: .
V gene: TRBV7-8
D gene: .
J gene: TRBJ1-2

CDR3 protein: CASSYKGYGYTF
CDR3 DNA: TGTGCCAGCAGTTACAAGGGGTATGGCTACACCTTC
clone size: few
V gene: TRBV6-5
D gene: .
J gene: TRBJ1-2

CDR3 protein: CASSSPAGGHYGYTF
CDR3 DNA: TGTGCCAGCAGTTCCCCGGCAGGGGGGCACTATGGCTACACCTTC
clone size: .
V gene: TRBV27
D gene: TRBD1
J gene: TRBJ1-2

CDR3 protein: CASSLLGGLPDF
CDR3 DNA: TGTGCCAGCAGCTTACTGGGGGGGCTTCCGGACTTT
clone size: .
V gene: TRBV7-2
D gene: .
J gene: TRBJ1-6

CDR3 protein: CASSSNRGSNEKLFF
CDR3 DNA: TGTGCCAGCAGCTCAAACAGGGGATCTAATGAAAAACTGTTTTTT
clone size: .
V gene: TRBV7-2
D gene: TRBD1
J gene: TRBJ1-4

CDR3 protein: CASSVNRGGLRNEQFF
CDR3 DNA: TGTGCCAGCAGCGTAAATCGGGGGGGTCTCCGGAATGAGCAGTTCTTC
clone size: .
V gene: TRBV9
D gene: TRBD2
J gene: TRBJ2-1

CDR3 protein: CASSESGDYGYTF
CDR3 DNA: TGTGCCAGCAGCGAGTCAGGGGACTATGGCTACACCTTC
clone size: many
V gene: TRBV11-2
D gene: .
J gene: TRBJ1-2

CDR3 protein: CASSHGPGQGDYEQYF
CDR3 DNA: TGTGCCAGCTCACACGGACCGGGACAGGGCGACTACGAGCAGTACTTC
clone size: .
V gene: TRBV18
D gene: TRBD1
J gene: TRBJ2-7

CDR3 protein: CASSFLRGGDSPLHF
CDR3 DNA: TGTGCCAGCAGCTTTCTAAGGGGGGGGGATTCACCCCTCCACTTT
clone size: .
V gene: TRBV5-4
D gene: .
J gene: TRBJ1-6

CDR3 protein: CASSPLADRVFLSTIYF
CDR3 DNA: TGTGCCAGCTCACCTCTCGCCGACAGGGTGTTTCTGTCCACCATATATTTT
clone size: once
V gene: TRBV18
D gene: TRBD1
J gene: TRBJ1-3

CDR3 protein: CATSGGLRNRPNEQFF
CDR3 DNA: TGTGCCACCAGCGGGGGACTGCGAAACCGCCCCAATGAGCAGTTCTTC
clone size: once
V gene: TRBV15
D gene: .
J gene: TRBJ2-1

CDR3 protein: CASTPLAGGYNEQFF
CDR3 DNA: TGTGCCAGCACCCCACTAGCGGGGGGGTACAATGAGCAGTTCTTC
clone size: .
V gene: TRBV2
D gene: TRBD2
J gene: TRBJ2-1

CDR3 protein: CASSYNLKNTEAFF
CDR3 DNA: TGTGCCAGCAGTTACAACCTAAAGAACACTGAAGCTTTCTTT
clone size: .
V gene: TRBV6-5
D gene: .
J gene: TRBJ1-1

CDR3 protein: CASSLGSGGQWAEAFF
CDR3 DNA: TGTGCCAGCAGCTTAGGGTCGGGGGGACAATGGGCTGAAGCTTTCTTT
clone size: .
V gene: TRBV11-3
D gene: .
J gene: TRBJ1-1

CDR3 protein: CASSSTGDSYNSPLHF
CDR3 DNA: TGTGCCAGCTCATCTACAGGAGACTCCTATAATTCACCCCTCCACTTT
clone size: few
V gene: TRBV18
D gene: .
J gene: TRBJ1-6

CDR3 protein: CASSPGTTANYGYTF
CDR3 DNA: TGTGCCAGCAGCCCCGGGACAACTGCTAACTATGGCTACACCTTC
clone size: .
V gene: TRBV11-1
D gene: .
J gene: TRBJ1-2

CDR3 protein: CSVEDTHRASVPEAFF
CDR3 DNA: TGCAGCGTTGAAGACACTCACAGGGCCTCGGTACCTGAAGCTTTCTTT
clone size: .
V gene: TRBV29-1
D gene: .
J gene: TRBJ1-1